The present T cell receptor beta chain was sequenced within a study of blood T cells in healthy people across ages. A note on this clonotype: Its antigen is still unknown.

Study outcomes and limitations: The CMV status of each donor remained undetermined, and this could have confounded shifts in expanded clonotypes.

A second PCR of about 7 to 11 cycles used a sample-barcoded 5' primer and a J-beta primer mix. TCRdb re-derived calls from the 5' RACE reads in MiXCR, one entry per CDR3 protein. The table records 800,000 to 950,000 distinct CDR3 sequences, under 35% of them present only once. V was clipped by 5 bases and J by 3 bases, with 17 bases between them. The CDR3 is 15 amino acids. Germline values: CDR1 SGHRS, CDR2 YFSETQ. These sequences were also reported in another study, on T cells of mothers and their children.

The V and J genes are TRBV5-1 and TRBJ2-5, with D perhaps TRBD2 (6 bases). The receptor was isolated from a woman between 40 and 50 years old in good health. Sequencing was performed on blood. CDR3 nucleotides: TGCGCCAGCAGTCCCCGGGGGTCCAAGAAAGAGACCCAGTACTTC. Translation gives CASSPRGSKKETQYF.